One sample yielded the 5 T cell receptor beta chains listed below, sequenced in a study of CD8 T cells in ankylosing spondylitis. MiXCR, run by TCRdb on the 5' RACE reads, gives a single entry per CDR3 protein. The profile shows approximately 200,000 distinct CDR3 sequences, roughly 13% of them singletons. Sequencing input: blood, either unsorted or a sorted T cell fraction (not recorded which). The receptors derive from a male donor with ankylosing spondylitis or in good health (not recorded which).

There are a few counts of this clonotype. The chain links TRBV11-2 to TRBJ2-3; weak D call: TRBD1 (5 bases). Germline lookup yields CDR1 SGHAT and CDR2 FQNNGV. V was clipped by 3 bases and J by 1 base, with 17 bases between them. The CDR3 is 17 residues long. CDR3 residues: CASSFGSGPIGTDTQYF. The CDR3 DNA is TGTGCCAGCAGCTTCGGGTCAGGGCCTATTGGCACAGATACGCAGTATTTT.

The sample holds a few counts of this clonotype. The chain joins TRBV5-1 to TRBJ2-6, with D uncertain. The germline CDR1 and CDR2 sequences are SGHRS and YFSETQ. This CDR3 contains 14 residues. Trimming took 1 base from V and 3 from J, leaving 5 bases between them. DNA for the CDR3: TGCGCCAGCAGCTTGTATGATGGGGCCAACGTCCTGACTTTC. This translates into CASSLYDGANVLTF. The full variable domain, its missing parts supplied by reference TRBV5-1 and TRBJ2-6, is KAGVTQTPRYLIKTRGQQVTLSCSPISGHRSVSWYQQTPGQGLQFLFEYFSETQRNKGNFPGRFSGRQFSNSRSEMNVSTLELGDSALYLCASSLYDGANVLTFGAGSRLTVL.

This clonotype was detected many times. CDR3 sequence (DNA): TGTGCCAGCGAAAGGGACACCGGGGAGCTGTTTTTT. Its protein product is CASERDTGELFF. This chain links TRBV6-5 with TRBJ2-2; no clear D gene. This CDR3 contains 12 residues. Germline CDR1 reads MNHEY; CDR2 reads SVGAGI. With 8 bases removed from V and 3 bases from J, the gap between germline ends came to 7 bases.

In this sample, this clonotype turned up a few times. The CDR3 loop reads CASSYSLMGASTDTQYF. CDR3 nucleotides: TGTGCCAGCAGTTACTCCCTGATGGGGGCCAGCACAGATACGCAGTATTTT. The chain is built from TRBV6-5 and TRBJ2-3; D is possibly TRBD1 (6 bases). Looked up from germline, CDR1 is MNHEY and CDR2 is SVGAGI. Trimming left V 0 bases short and J 0 bases short, with 13 bases between. This CDR3 is built from 17 residues.

This clonotype was counted ten times or more. The V and J genes are TRBV5-1 and TRBJ2-2; maybe TRBD1 (5 bases). The CDR3 is made up of 19 amino acids. Germline V gene sequence: CDR1 SGHRS, CDR2 YFSETQ. V lost 0 bases to trimming and J lost 4 bases, with 22 bases between them. CDR3: CASSLDLVPQALGTGELFF. The DNA for the CDR3 is TGCGCCAGCAGCTTGGATCTCGTCCCACAGGCCCTCGGCACCGGGGAGCTGTTTTTT. The full variable domain, completed using reference TRBV5-1 and TRBJ2-2, is KAGVTQTPRYLIKTRGQQVTLSCSPISGHRSVSWYQQTPGQGLQFLFEYFSETQRNKGNFPGRFSGRQFSNSRSEMNVSTLELGDSALYLCASSLDLVPQALGTGELFFGEGSRLTVL.